The clone carrying this T cell receptor beta chain was seen a handful of times. This sample stems from a study of blood T cell repertoires in COVID-19. In the study overall: The United States, Italy and Spain were the sources of the acute and convalescent COVID-19 samples.

In the source study's methods: Amplification of reference gene primers was used by the study to estimate nucleated cell counts. TCRdb's table, derived via immunoSEQ multiplex PCR, lists solely in-frame clones and lacks some. From that table come the V and J calls and clone size; the DNA was used to work out D and trimming. The repertoire holds hundreds of thousands of clones, 80% to 90% seen once, with about 2.9% in the top ten. The sequence derives from a woman younger than 45 with COVID-19, enrolled during active disease. The sample comprised peripheral blood.

The chain's CDR3 is CATLGGTGSSYEQYF. CDR3 nucleotide sequence: TGTGCCACCTTGGGTGGGACAGGTAGTTCCTACGAGCAGTACTTC. The J gene is TRBJ2-7, the V gene TRBV6-4; 8 bases fit TRBD1. The CDR3 sequence is 15 residues long. J gave up 1 base and V 10 bases, and 12 bases lay outside the gene matches. Germline CDR1 MRHNA, CDR2 SNTAGT.